A single sample is the source of the 17 T cell receptor beta chains below, sequenced in a study of cytomegalovirus exposure and HLA in healthy donors. In the PCR, 60 Vbeta and 13 Jbeta primers were used. Clones were sequenced by immunoSEQ multiplex PCR, and TCRdb holds only the in-frame ones, with some missing. The sample has 130,000 to 150,000 clones, and its top ten clones hold roughly 2.6%. The sequenced sample was PBMCs. The receptors derive from a man aged 40-49 years in good health and CMV-seronegative.

This sequence joins TRBV19 and TRBJ1-1; TRBD1 is a possible D gene (6 bases). Looked up from germline, CDR1 is LNHDA and CDR2 is SQIVND (reference sequence). V was cut by 2 bases and J by 1 base, with 11 bases left in between. The CDR3 totals 15 residues. CDR3 DNA: TGTGCCAGTAGTATATCAGGGGTCAAGAACACTGAAGCTTTCTTT. This sequence encodes CASSISGVKNTEAFF.

The V and J genes are TRBV29-1 and TRBJ2-7; tentative D call: TRBD2 (7 bases). Trimming cost V 7 bases and J 2 bases, with 18 bases left between them. Germline loops: CDR1 SQVTM, CDR2 ANQGSEA. The CDR3 contains 14 residues. CDR3 residues: CSAERGGGPYEQYF. The CDR3 nucleotides read TGCAGCGCCGAGAGGGGGGGAGGCCCCTACGAGCAGTACTTC.

The chain couples TRBV27 to TRBJ1-5, with 12 nucleotides matching TRBD1. CDR3 size: 16 residues. CDR1 is MNHEY and CDR2 is SMNVEV in the germline V gene (reference sequence). The ends lost 5 bases at V and 2 bases at J; junction bases unmatched: 4. CDR3 in amino acids: CASSPGTGGGNQPQHF. CDR3 DNA sequence: TGTGCCAGCAGTCCGGGGACAGGGGGCGGCAATCAGCCCCAGCATTTT.

The chain links TRBV18 to TRBJ1-1; TRBD1 is a possible D gene (5 bases). The V end was cut by 2 bases, the J end by 3 bases, with 10 bases between. The CDR3 length is 14 residues. The germline V gene encodes CDR1 KGHSH and CDR2 LQKENI. CDR3 sequence (DNA): TGTGCCAGCTCACCAGCAGGGATTGACACTGAAGCTTTCTTT. Protein: CASSPAGIDTEAFF.

The rearrangement joins TRBV15 to TRBJ2-2, with no clear D. The CDR3 runs 14 residues. In germline, CDR1 is LNHNV, CDR2 YYDKDF (reference sequence). V lost 1 base and J 6 bases, leaving 9 bases between the germline ends. CDR3 nucleotides: TGTGCCACCAGCAGAGCTCTAGAACCCGGGGAGCTGTTTTTT. Translation gives CATSRALEPGELFF. Together with reference TRBV15 and TRBJ2-2, the CDR3 gives the full variable domain: DAMVIQNPRYQVTQFGKPVTLSCSQTLNHNVMYWYQQKSSQAPKLLFHYYDKDFNNEADTPDNFQSRRPNTSFCFLDIRSPGLGDTAMYLCATSRALEPGELFFGEGSRLTVL.

This chain links TRBV9 with TRBJ1-2; the D is unclear. This CDR3 is built from 15 residues. Germline values: CDR1 SGDLS, CDR2 YYNGEE. Trimming took 4 bases from V and 6 from J, leaving 19 bases between them. The CDR3 is CASSLRRDGEDGYTF. CDR3 nucleotides: TGTGCCAGCAGCCTGAGACGGGATGGAGAGGATGGCTACACCTTC.

The V and J genes are TRBV9 and TRBJ2-5, with 7 bases identical to TRBD1. TRBJ2-7 matches the DNA end more closely, so the J call is doubtful. This CDR3 contains 14 residues. In germline, CDR1 is SGDLS, CDR2 YYNGEE. CDR3 loop: CASSAGQSSYEQYF. The CDR3 DNA reads TGTGCCAGCAGCGCGGGACAGAGCTCCTACGAGCAGTACTTC.

The V call is TRBV2, the J call TRBJ1-2; tentative D call: TRBD1 (6 bases). CDR3 length: 12 amino acids. The V end lost 4 bases, the J end lost 8 bases, and 11 bases lay between the germline ends. Germline CDR1 SNHLY, CDR2 FYNNEI. CDR3 loop: CASSASTGGYTF. As DNA, the CDR3 is TGTGCCAGCAGTGCTTCGACAGGAGGCTACACCTTC.

This chain joins TRBV1 and TRBJ2-4; no DNA check was done on the table's D call, TRBD2. TRBV1 is an annotated pseudogene. The CDR3 contains 18 residues. CDR3 sequence: CTSSLSPGLALTKNIQYF. The CDR3 DNA reads TGCACCAGCAGCCTTTCCCCGGGACTAGCGCTTACCAAAAACATTCAGTACTTC.

The chain couples TRBV6-6 to TRBJ1-1, with TRBD1 matching 10 bases. Per the germline V gene, CDR1 is MNHNY and CDR2 is SVGAGI (reference sequence). The CDR3 has 14 amino acids. Unmatched junction bases numbered 5, after V lost 4 bases and J lost 6 bases. The CDR3 protein is CASSLGQGSAEAFF. CDR3 coding DNA: TGTGCCAGCAGTTTGGGACAGGGGAGTGCTGAAGCTTTCTTT.

The rearrangement uses TRBV7-3 and TRBJ2-5; D may be TRBD2 (5 bases). The CDR3 has 13 amino acids. Germline V CDR1 and CDR2: SGHTA, FQGTGA. The V and J ends lost 5 bases and 5 bases respectively, with 12 bases between them. The CDR3 nucleotides read TGTGCCAGCAGCCTCACTAGATTGGAGACCCAGTACTTC. Translated: CASSLTRLETQYF.

The CDR3 spells CASSSYGTKYEQYF. The CDR3 coding sequence is TGTGCCAGCAGTTCCTACGGGACAAAGTACGAGCAGTACTTC. The genes are TRBV6-5 and TRBJ2-7; D possibly corresponds to TRBD1 (6 bases). Per the germline V gene, CDR1 is MNHEY and CDR2 is SVGAGI. Trimming took 4 bases from V and 4 from J, leaving 14 bases between them. The CDR3 has 14 amino acids.

Comments on this clone: At one end, the junction sequence differs from germline, possibly due to a read error. The sample has other DNA sequences that encode this CDR3 too. The chain uses TRBV7-6 and TRBJ1-1; no reliable D call. Germline V gene sequence: CDR1 SGHVS, CDR2 FNYEAQ. The CDR3 has 15 amino acids. The CDR3 spells CASSSFGGMNTEAFF. For the CDR3, the DNA is TGTGCCAGCAGCTCTTTCGGCGGAATGAACACTGAGGCTTTCTTT.

This rearrangement joins TRBV5-1 to TRBJ1-5; 7 positions agree with TRBD1. The trim removed 4 bases at V and 6 bases at J, leaving 4 bases unmatched. CDR1 and CDR2 (germline): SGHRS, YFSETQ. The CDR3 extends over 13 amino acids. The CDR3: CASSMTGLQPQHF. Here the CDR3 DNA reads TGCGCCAGCAGCATGACAGGGCTTCAGCCCCAGCATTTT.

V is TRBV9 and J is TRBJ2-1; 7 nucleotides line up with TRBD1. The CDR3 loop spans 15 amino acids. V lost 0 bases and J lost 3; bases outside the gene matches: 3. Germline V gene lookup returns CDR1 SGDLS and CDR2 YYNGEE. This chain's CDR3 is CASSVEGQLYNEQFF. The CDR3 DNA follows: TGTGCCAGCAGCGTAGAGGGACAGCTCTACAATGAGCAGTTCTTC.

The CDR3 DNA is TGTGCCAGCAGTTCCCGGACTAGCGGGGCCGAGACCCAGTACTTC. As protein: CASSSRTSGAETQYF. V gene TRBV6-6 combines with J gene TRBJ2-5; 12 nucleotides agree with TRBD2. The CDR3 totals 15 residues. V dropped 4 bases and J dropped 5; count of bases not matched to a gene: 5. Germline CDR1 is MNHNY and CDR2 is SVGAGI (reference sequence).

The genes are TRBV5-6 and TRBJ2-7, with D possibly TRBD2 on 5 matching bases. Trimming took 4 bases from V and 7 from J, leaving 6 bases between them. Looked up from germline, CDR1 is SGHDT and CDR2 is YYEEEE. This CDR3 is built from 10 residues. The CDR3 reads CASSPGEQYF. CDR3 bases: TGTGCCAGCAGCCCGGGGGAGCAGTACTTC. Together with reference TRBV5-6 and TRBJ2-7, the CDR3 gives the full variable domain: DAGVTQSPTHLIKTRGQQVTLRCSPKSGHDTVSWYQQALGQGPQFIFQYYEEEERQRGNFPDRFSGHQFPNYSSELNVNALLLGDSALYLCASSPGEQYFGPGTRLTVT.